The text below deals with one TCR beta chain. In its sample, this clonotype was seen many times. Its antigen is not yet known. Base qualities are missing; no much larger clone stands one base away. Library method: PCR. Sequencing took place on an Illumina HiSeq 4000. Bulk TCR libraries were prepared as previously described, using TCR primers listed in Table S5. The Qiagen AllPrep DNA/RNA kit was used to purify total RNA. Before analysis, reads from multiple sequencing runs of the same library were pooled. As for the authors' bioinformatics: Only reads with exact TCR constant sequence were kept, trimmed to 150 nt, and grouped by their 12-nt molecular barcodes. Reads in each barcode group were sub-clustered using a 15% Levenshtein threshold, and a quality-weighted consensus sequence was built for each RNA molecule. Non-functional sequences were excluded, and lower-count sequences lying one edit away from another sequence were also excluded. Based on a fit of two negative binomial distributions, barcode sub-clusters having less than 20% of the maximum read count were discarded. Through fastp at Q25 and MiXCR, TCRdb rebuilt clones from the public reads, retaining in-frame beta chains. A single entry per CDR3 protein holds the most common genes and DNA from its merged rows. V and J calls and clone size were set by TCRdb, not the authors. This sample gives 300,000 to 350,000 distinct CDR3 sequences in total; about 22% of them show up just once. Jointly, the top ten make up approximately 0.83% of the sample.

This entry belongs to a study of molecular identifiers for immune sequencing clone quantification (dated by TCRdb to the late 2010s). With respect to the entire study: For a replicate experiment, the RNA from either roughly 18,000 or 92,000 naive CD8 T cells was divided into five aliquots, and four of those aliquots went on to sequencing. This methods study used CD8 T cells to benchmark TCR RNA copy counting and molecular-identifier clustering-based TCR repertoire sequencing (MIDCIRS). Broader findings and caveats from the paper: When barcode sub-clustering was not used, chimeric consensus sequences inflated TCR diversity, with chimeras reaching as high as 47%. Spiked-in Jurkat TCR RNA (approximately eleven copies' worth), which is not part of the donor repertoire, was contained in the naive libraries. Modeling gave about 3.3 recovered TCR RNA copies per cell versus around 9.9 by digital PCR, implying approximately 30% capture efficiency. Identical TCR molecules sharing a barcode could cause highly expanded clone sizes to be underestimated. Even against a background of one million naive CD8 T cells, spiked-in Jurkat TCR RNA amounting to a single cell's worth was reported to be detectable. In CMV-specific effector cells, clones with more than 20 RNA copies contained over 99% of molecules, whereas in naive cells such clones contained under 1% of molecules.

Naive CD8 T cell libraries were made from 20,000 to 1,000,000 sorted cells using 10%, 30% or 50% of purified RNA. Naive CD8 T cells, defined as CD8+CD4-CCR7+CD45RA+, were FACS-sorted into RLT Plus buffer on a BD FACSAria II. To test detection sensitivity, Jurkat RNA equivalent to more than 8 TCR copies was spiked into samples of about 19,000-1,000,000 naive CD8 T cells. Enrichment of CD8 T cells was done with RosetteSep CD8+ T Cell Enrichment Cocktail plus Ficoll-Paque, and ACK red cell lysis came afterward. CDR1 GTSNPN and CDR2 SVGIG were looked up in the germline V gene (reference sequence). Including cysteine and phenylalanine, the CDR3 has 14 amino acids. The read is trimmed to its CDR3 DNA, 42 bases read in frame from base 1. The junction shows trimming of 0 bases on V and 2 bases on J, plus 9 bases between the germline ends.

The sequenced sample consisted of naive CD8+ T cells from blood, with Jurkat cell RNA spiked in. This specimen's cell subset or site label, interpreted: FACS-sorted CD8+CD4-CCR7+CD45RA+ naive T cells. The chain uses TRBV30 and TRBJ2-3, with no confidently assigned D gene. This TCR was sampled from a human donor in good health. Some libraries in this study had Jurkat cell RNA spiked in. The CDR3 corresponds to CAWSVTKFTDTQYF. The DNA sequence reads TGTGCCTGGAGTGTCACCAAATTCACAGATACGCAGTATTTT. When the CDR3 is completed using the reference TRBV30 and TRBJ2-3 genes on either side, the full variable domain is SQTIHQWPATLVQPVGSPLSLECTVEGTSNPNLYWYRQAAGRGLQLLFYSVGIGQISSEVPQNLSASRPQDRQFILSSKKLLLSDSGFYLCAWSVTKFTDTQYFGPGTRLTVL.